This T cell receptor (beta chain) was documented in a study of control samples from healthy donors and cancer patients. Profiling relied on immunoSEQ multiplex PCR, and the TCRdb table lists in-frame clones only, not all of them. The sample yields some 150,000 clones, roughly 95% seen once. V was clipped by 6 bases and J by 7 bases, with 6 bases between them. Per germline, CDR1 MDHEN and CDR2 SYDVKM. The CDR3 loop spans 10 amino acids. The sequence derives from a woman aged 25 to 39 in good health. The sample taken for sequencing was blood. The V gene is TRBV28, the J gene TRBJ1-1; D is unclear. The CDR3 sequence is CASSDIEAFF. The CDR3 DNA is TGTGCCAGCAGCGACATTGAAGCTTTCTTT.